This T cell receptor beta chain was recorded in a study of neurological immune-mediated disorders. Across the study: The multiple sclerosis group of approximately 35 included some 30 relapsing-remitting and 3 secondary progressive patients.

This clonotype was detected many times. Its antigen is as yet unknown. Study results and caveats: The repertoires of 18 of 34 multiple sclerosis patients fell into one related-CDR3 cluster (a possible signature) under phylogenetic grouping.

TCRdb re-called the 5' RACE reads with MiXCR, one entry per CDR3 protein. The profile shows 50,000 to 80,000 distinct CDR3 sequences, 4.5% to 5.5% of them singletons. Germline CDR1 and CDR2: SEHNR and FQNEAQ (reference sequence). V shed 7 bases and J 6 bases; nucleotides not matched to a gene: 16. This CDR3 is built from 16 residues. The clonotype was recovered from a man aged 25-40 years with multiple sclerosis. V is TRBV7-9 and J is TRBJ2-3; TRBD2 matches at 7 bases. Sequenced material: PBMCs. CDR3 region: CASTLGVAGEADTQYF. CDR3 nucleotides: TGTGCCAGCACCCTCGGTGTGGCGGGGGAGGCGGATACGCAGTATTTT.